This TCR beta chain is drawn from a study of blood T cell repertoires in COVID-19. About the research overall: Nucleic acid was either cDNA or gDNA, and it came from T cells, B-cell-depleted T cells, or PBMCs.

Authors' processing steps: Amplification of reference gene primers was used by the study to estimate nucleated cell counts. Only in-frame clones appear in the TCRdb table, and some are missing; sequencing was by immunoSEQ multiplex PCR. V and J calls and clone size are given by that table; D and trimming were obtained from the DNA. The data show hundreds of thousands of clones, with roughly nine tenths seen just once and 8.3% held by the top ten. Germline loops: CDR1 MDHEN, CDR2 SYDVKM. There are 15 residues in the CDR3. V lost 0 bases to trimming and J lost 4 bases, with 12 bases between them. The chain couples TRBV28 to TRBJ1-1, with D unclear. Sequenced material: PBMCs or T cells enriched from blood (not recorded which). The sequence derives from a woman aged 55-69 years who had recovered from COVID-19. CDR3 sequence (DNA): TGTGCCAGCAGTTTATGGGGCACCCGGGGCACTGAAGCTTTCTTT. Encoded protein: CASSLWGTRGTEAFF. Filled out from reference TRBV28 and TRBJ1-1, the complete variable domain reads DVKVTQSSRYLVKRTGEKVFLECVQDMDHENMFWYRQDPGLGLRLIYFSYDVKMKEKGDIPEGYSVSREKKERFSLILESASTNQTSMYLCASSLWGTRGTEAFFGQGTRLTVV.